This TCR beta chain was sequenced for a study of blood T cell repertoires in COVID-19. The CDR3 has 16 amino acids. V trimming: 0 bases; J trimming: 5 bases; junction bases outside the gene matches: 7. CDR1 and CDR2 (germline): SGHRS, YFSETQ. The table came from immunoSEQ multiplex PCR; TCRdb's copy has only in-frame clones and leaves some out. The sample has some 45,000 clones; approximately 85% are singletons. This clone was seen only once. This chain joins TRBV5-1 and TRBJ2-3, with 9 bases lining up with TRBD2. The TCR sequence derives from a woman of 80 years or more with acute or convalescent COVID-19. Sequencing input: peripheral blood. Here the CDR3 reads CASSLGLAGGEDTQYF. The CDR3 bases are TGCGCCAGCAGCTTGGGTTTGGCGGGAGGGGAAGATACGCAGTATTTT. Full variable domain (remainder filled in from reference TRBV5-1 and TRBJ2-3): KAGVTQTPRYLIKTRGQQVTLSCSPISGHRSVSWYQQTPGQGLQFLFEYFSETQRNKGNFPGRFSGRQFSNSRSEMNVSTLELGDSALYLCASSLGLAGGEDTQYFGPGTRLTVL.